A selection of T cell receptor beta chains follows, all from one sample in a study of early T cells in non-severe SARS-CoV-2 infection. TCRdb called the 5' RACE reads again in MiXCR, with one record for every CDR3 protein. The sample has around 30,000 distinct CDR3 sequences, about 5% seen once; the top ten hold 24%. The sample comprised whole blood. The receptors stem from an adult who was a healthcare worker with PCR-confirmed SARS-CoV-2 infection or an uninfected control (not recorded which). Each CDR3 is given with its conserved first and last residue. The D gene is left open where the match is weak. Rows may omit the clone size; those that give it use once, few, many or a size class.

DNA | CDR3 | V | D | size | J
TGTGCCAGCAGCTTCAACACTGAAGCTTTCTTT | CASSFNTEAFF | TRBV11-2 | - | many | TRBJ1-1
TGTGCCAGCGGGACAGGGGGCTTTTACGAGCAGTACTTC | CASGTGGFYEQYF | TRBV7-9 | TRBD1 | many | TRBJ2-7
TGTGCCAGCTCACCCTCTAGCGGGGGCCGGGATGAGCAGTTCTTC | CASSPSSGGRDEQFF | TRBV18 | TRBD2 | many | TRBJ2-1
TGTGCCAGCAGCACTACCCGACAGCCAAACATTCAGTACTTC | CASSTTRQPNIQYF | TRBV28 | - | few | TRBJ2-4
TGCAGTGCAAGCGGGGGGGGCTTCTACGAGCAGTACTTC | CSASGGGFYEQYF | TRBV20-1 | TRBD2 | many | TRBJ2-7
TGTGCCACCGTAGCGGGAGGGCCAACAGATACGCAGTATTTT | CATVAGGPTDTQYF | TRBV15 | TRBD2 | - | TRBJ2-3
TGCAGTGCTACAGACAAAGCAGGGACCCAGTACTTC | CSATDKAGTQYF | TRBV20-1 | - | many | TRBJ2-5
TGTGCCACCAGTGATCCAGGGGGCCTTCGCAATGAGCAGTTCTTC | CATSDPGGLRNEQFF | TRBV24-1 | TRBD1 | many | TRBJ2-1
TGTGCCAGCAGTTCTAGGCAGGGGAACAATGAGCAGTTCTTC | CASSSRQGNNEQFF | TRBV12-3/TRBV12-4 | - | - | TRBJ2-1
TGCAGTGCTGTGCGGGAGTACGAGCAGTACTTC | CSAVREYEQYF | TRBV20-1 | TRBD2 | many | TRBJ2-7
TGTGCCAGCAGCTTCCTACAGGGTGGTGGAAACACCATATATTTT | CASSFLQGGGNTIYF | TRBV11-2 | - | few | TRBJ1-3
TGTGCCAGTAGTAACGACGGACGGTTACGGACTAATGAAAAACTGTTTTTT | CASSNDGRLRTNEKLFF | TRBV19 | - | - | TRBJ1-4
TGTGCCAGCAGCGAAGGGGCAGATACGCAGTATTTT | CASSEGADTQYF | TRBV7-2 | - | many | TRBJ2-3
TGCAGTGCTAGAAATGCTGGACTCTACGAGCAGTACTTC | CSARNAGLYEQYF | TRBV20-1 | - | many | TRBJ2-7
TGTGCTAGTGGAATGAGACTAGGGAATAATGAGCAGTTCTTC | CASGMRLGNNEQFF | TRBV12-5 | - | - | TRBJ2-1
TGTGCCAGCAGCCCGCCTAGCGGGGGGCACACCGGGGAGCTGTTTTTT | CASSPPSGGHTGELFF | TRBV7-8 | TRBD2 | - | TRBJ2-2
TGTGCCAGCTCAGGGACTAGCGGCAGTGATACGCAGTATTTT | CASSGTSGSDTQYF | TRBV18 | TRBD2 | many | TRBJ2-3
TGTGCCACCAGTCCAGACCAGAACACCGGGGAGCTGTTTTTT | CATSPDQNTGELFF | TRBV24-1 | - | few | TRBJ2-2
TGTGCCAGCAAGAGGGGGGACACCTCTGGAAACACCATATATTTT | CASKRGDTSGNTIYF | TRBV5-5 | - | few | TRBJ1-3
TGTGCCACCTGGGACACCCCAAGGACCCAGTACTTC | CATWDTPRTQYF | TRBV27 | - | many | TRBJ2-5
TGCAGTGCTGGGAGTAACACTGAAGCTTTCTTT | CSAGSNTEAFF | TRBV20-1 | - | medium-sized | TRBJ1-1
TGTGCTAGTGGTTCCCCCGACGGGAGGCCCACAGATACGCAGTATTTT | CASGSPDGRPTDTQYF | TRBV12-5 | TRBD2 | few | TRBJ2-3
TGTGCCAGCTCACCCTTCCGAGGGAGGAACACTGAAGCTTTCTTT | CASSPFRGRNTEAFF | TRBV18 | - | many | TRBJ1-1
TGTGCCAGCAGTTACCCGGGACAGGGAAGGCAGACCCAGTACTTC | CASSYPGQGRQTQYF | TRBV6-5 | TRBD1 | many | TRBJ2-5
TGCAGTGCGCCCGCGGGGGGGGCCCTAAATGAAAAACTGTTTTTT | CSAPAGGALNEKLFF | TRBV20-1 | - | - | TRBJ1-4
TGTGCCAGCAGCTTGCCGGGACAGAGTCCTTTACGGTACTTC | CASSLPGQSPLRYF | TRBV5-5 | TRBD1 | many | TRBJ2-4
TGTGCCAGCAGCTTATGGGACCTCTATAGCACAGATACGCAGTATTTT | CASSLWDLYSTDTQYF | TRBV7-8 | - | many | TRBJ2-3
TGTGCCAGCAGCCTCAACAGGGGGCTAAGAGGAGATGAGCAGTTCTTC | CASSLNRGLRGDEQFF | TRBV6-1 | TRBD1 | many | TRBJ2-1
TGTGCCAGCAGTTTTTTACAGGGGTACACCGGGGAGCTGTTTTTT | CASSFLQGYTGELFF | TRBV12-3/TRBV12-4 | TRBD1 | many | TRBJ2-2
TGTGCCAGCAGCCGTGGGGAGGCTAGCGGGGACGATAAAAACATTCAGTACTTC | CASSRGEASGDDKNIQYF | TRBV21-1 | - | many | TRBJ2-4
TGTGCCAGCAGTTTAAAGCGGGAGGAATACGAGCAGTACTTC | CASSLKREEYEQYF | TRBV28 | TRBD2 | few | TRBJ2-7
TGTGCCAGCAGTCACCCTTACTCGGGACTAGCGGGGAGGTCGCCCTATACGCAGTATTTT | CASSHPYSGLAGRSPYTQYF | TRBV7-6 | TRBD2 | - | TRBJ2-3
TGTGCCACCAGTGGTTCTATCCGGGACTGCCACGAGCAGTACTTC | CATSGSIRDCHEQYF | TRBV24-1 | - | many | TRBJ2-7
TGTGCCAGCAGCCAACCGGCGGGGGCCGCCTACTACGAGCAGTACTTC | CASSQPAGAAYYEQYF | TRBV3-1 | - | many | TRBJ2-7
TGTGCCAGTCGCCCGGGACAGGGAATGGAGACCCAGTACTTC | CASRPGQGMETQYF | TRBV18 | TRBD1 | many | TRBJ2-5
TGTGCCAGCAGCCAAGATGTGACAGGAGAAGCAAAGCTAGCCAAAAACATTCAGTACTTC | CASSQDVTGEAKLAKNIQYF | TRBV3-1 | - | many | TRBJ2-4
TGCGCCAGCAGCTTGTGGGATGCTGGGGCCAACGTCCTGACTTTC | CASSLWDAGANVLTF | TRBV5-1 | - | few | TRBJ2-6
TGTGCCAGCAGTTTCTGGACTAGCGGGGGGGCCGGCACAGATACGCAGTATTTT | CASSFWTSGGAGTDTQYF | TRBV12-3/TRBV12-4 | TRBD2 | few | TRBJ2-3
TGTGCCAGCAGTTACGATTGGGCATTCAATCAGCCCCAGCATTTT | CASSYDWAFNQPQHF | TRBV6-2/TRBV6-3 | - | few | TRBJ1-5
TGTGCCAGCAGTGGGGACCGGCACACAGATACGCAGTATTTT | CASSGDRHTDTQYF | TRBV2 | - | many | TRBJ2-3
TGTGCCAGTAGGGGGACAGGAGGCTATGGCTACACCTTC | CASRGTGGYGYTF | TRBV19 | TRBD1 | many | TRBJ1-2
TGTGCCAGCAGCTTGGGGCAGGGGGTCTTCGGAGTTTTCTTT | CASSLGQGVFGVFF | TRBV7-2 | TRBD1 | - | TRBJ1-1
TGTGCCAGCGGGACAGGGGTCTCCGAGCAGTACTTC | CASGTGVSEQYF | TRBV9 | TRBD1 | many | TRBJ2-7
TGCAGTGCTAGAGAGGGGGCTAGCGGGCAGTACGAGCAGTACTTC | CSAREGASGQYEQYF | TRBV20-1 | TRBD2 | many | TRBJ2-7
TGCAGTGCTAGAGATCCAGGAGCGGGGGGAGCCTACGAGCAGTACTTC | CSARDPGAGGAYEQYF | TRBV20-1 | TRBD2 | many | TRBJ2-7
TGTGCCAGCAGCTCAACTGACAGGTCGGATACGCAGTATTTT | CASSSTDRSDTQYF | TRBV7-8 | - | many | TRBJ2-3
TGTGCCTGGGCCCGACTGGGCGAGCAGTACTTC | CAWARLGEQYF | TRBV30 | - | - | TRBJ2-7
TGTGCCAGCAGCCCCGACAGGGGCATGACAGATACGCAGTATTTT | CASSPDRGMTDTQYF | TRBV11-3 | TRBD1 | many | TRBJ2-3
TGTGCCAGCAGTTTCCCCTCCGGGACTAGCGGGGGGCCCCGTGATGAGCAGTTCTTC | CASSFPSGTSGGPRDEQFF | TRBV12-3/TRBV12-4 | TRBD2 | many | TRBJ2-1
TGTGCCAGCAGTTCCCGGAATGAGCAGTTCTTC | CASSSRNEQFF | TRBV27 | - | many | TRBJ2-1
TGTGCCATCAGTGAGTCGACCGGAAACACCATATATTTT | CAISESTGNTIYF | TRBV10-3 | - | many | TRBJ1-3
TGTGCCAGTAGTATAAAAATCCAGTCTGGCAATCAGCCCCAGCATTTT | CASSIKIQSGNQPQHF | TRBV19 | - | - | TRBJ1-5
TGTGCCAGCAGTTACACCTGGGGGCGGGAGGCGTACAATGAGCAGTTCTTC | CASSYTWGREAYNEQFF | TRBV28 | TRBD2 | many | TRBJ2-1
TGCAGTGCTTCGCAGGGGGCTCACGAGCAGTACTTC | CSASQGAHEQYF | TRBV20-1 | TRBD1 | many | TRBJ2-7
TGTGCCAGTAGTATCGGGGGCGAGACCCAGTACTTC | CASSIGGETQYF | TRBV19 | - | many | TRBJ2-5
TGTGCCAGCAGTGAAGGGGGAGGCGCTGAAGCTTTCTTT | CASSEGGGAEAFF | TRBV6-1 | - | many | TRBJ1-1